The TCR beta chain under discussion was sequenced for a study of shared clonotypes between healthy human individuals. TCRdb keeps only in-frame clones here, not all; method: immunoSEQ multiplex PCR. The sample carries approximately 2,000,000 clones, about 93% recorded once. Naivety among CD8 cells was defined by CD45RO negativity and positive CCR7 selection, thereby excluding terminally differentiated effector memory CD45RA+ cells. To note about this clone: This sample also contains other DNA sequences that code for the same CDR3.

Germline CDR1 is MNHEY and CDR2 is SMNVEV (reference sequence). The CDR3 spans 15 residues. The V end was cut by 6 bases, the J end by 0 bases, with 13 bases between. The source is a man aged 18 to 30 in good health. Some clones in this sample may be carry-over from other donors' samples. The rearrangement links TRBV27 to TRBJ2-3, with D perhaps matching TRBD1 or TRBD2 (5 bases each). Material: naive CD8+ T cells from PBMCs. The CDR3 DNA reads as TGTGCCAGCAGCCCGGGGACGGCTAGCACAGATACGCAGTATTTT. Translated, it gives CASSPGTASTDTQYF.